The sequence of this T cell receptor (beta chain) was determined in a study of blood T cell repertoires in COVID-19. Study-wide context: Researchers got acute and convalescent COVID-19 samples from the United States, Italy and Spain.

Germline V gives CDR1 KGHSY, CDR2 FQNENV. This CDR3 is 16 amino acids long. With 3 bases clipped from V and 4 bases from J, the junction kept 7 bases outside the gene matches. The protocol was immunoSEQ multiplex PCR, while the TCRdb copy is restricted to in-frame clones and leaves out a portion. The repertoire holds some 99,000 clones, 85% to 90% seen once, with 1.1% in the top ten. The rearrangement uses TRBV16 and TRBJ1-4, with 8 bases lining up with TRBD1. The sequenced sample consisted of peripheral blood. This TCR was sampled from a human donor in a cohort sampled during active COVID-19. CDR3 DNA sequence: TGTGCCAGCAGCCAGCTGACAGGGGTTAATAATGAAAAACTGTTTTTT. Amino acid sequence: CASSQLTGVNNEKLFF.